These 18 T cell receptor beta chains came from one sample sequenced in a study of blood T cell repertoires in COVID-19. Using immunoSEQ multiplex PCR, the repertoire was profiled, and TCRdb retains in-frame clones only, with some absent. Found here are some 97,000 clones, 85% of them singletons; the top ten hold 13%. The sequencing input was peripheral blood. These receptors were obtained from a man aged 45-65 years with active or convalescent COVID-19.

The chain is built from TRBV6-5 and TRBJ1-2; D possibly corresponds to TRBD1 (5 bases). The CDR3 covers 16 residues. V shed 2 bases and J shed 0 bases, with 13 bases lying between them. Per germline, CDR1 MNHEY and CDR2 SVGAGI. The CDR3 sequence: CASSYRGAAANYGYTF. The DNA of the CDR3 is TGTGCCAGCAGTTACCGCGGGGCTGCGGCTAACTATGGCTACACCTTC.

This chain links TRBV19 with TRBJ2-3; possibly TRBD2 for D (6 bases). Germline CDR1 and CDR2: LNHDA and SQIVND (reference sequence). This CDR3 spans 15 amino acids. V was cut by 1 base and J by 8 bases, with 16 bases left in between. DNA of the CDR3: TGTGCCAGTAGTATAGTAGGGAGCGGGCGTAGTACGCAGTATTTT. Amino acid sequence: CASSIVGSGRSTQYF.

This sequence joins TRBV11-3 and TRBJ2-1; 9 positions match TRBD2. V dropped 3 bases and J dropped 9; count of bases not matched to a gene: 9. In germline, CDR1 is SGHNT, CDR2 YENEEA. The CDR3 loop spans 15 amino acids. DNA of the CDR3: TGTGCCAGCAGCTTGCCGGGACTAGCTTTGGTTGAGCAGTTCTTC. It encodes CASSLPGLALVEQFF.

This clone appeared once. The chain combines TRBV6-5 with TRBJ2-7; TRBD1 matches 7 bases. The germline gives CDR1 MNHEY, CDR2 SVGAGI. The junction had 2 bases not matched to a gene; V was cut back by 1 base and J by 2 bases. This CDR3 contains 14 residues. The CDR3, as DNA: TGTGCCAGCAGTTACTATGGGACAGCCTACGAGCAGTACTTC. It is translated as CASSYYGTAYEQYF.

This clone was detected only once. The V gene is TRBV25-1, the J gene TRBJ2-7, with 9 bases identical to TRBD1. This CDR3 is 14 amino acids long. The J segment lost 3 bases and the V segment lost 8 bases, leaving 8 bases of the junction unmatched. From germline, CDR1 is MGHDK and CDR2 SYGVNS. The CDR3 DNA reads TGTGCCAGCTCGGGACAGGGTATTATCTACGAGCAGTACTTC. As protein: CASSGQGIIYEQYF.

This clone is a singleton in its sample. The chain's CDR3 is CASSPAGGTEAFF. The CDR3 region has the DNA TGTGCCAGCTCACCGGCAGGGGGGACTGAAGCTTTCTTT. The chain couples TRBV18 to TRBJ1-1, with 7 bases lining up with TRBD1. Germline V gene data show CDR1 as KGHSH and CDR2 as LQKENI. V gave up 3 bases and J gave up 5 bases; unmatched junction bases: 3. This CDR3 region has 13 residues.

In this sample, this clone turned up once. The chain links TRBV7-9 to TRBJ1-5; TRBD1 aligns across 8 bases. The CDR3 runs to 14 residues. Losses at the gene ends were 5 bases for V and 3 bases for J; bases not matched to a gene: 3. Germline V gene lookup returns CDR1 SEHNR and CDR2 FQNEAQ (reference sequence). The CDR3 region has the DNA TGTGCCAGCAGCCCGGACAGGGCCAATCAGCCCCAGCATTTT. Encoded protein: CASSPDRANQPQHF.

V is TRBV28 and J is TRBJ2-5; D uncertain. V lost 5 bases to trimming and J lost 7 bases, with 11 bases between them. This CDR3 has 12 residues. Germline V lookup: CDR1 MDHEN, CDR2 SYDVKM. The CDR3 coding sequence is TGTGCCAGCAGTACCTATCTAAGGACCCAGTACTTC. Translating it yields CASSTYLRTQYF. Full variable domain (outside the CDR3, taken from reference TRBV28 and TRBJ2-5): DVKVTQSSRYLVKRTGEKVFLECVQDMDHENMFWYRQDPGLGLRLIYFSYDVKMKEKGDIPEGYSVSREKKERFSLILESASTNQTSMYLCASSTYLRTQYFGPGTRLLVL.

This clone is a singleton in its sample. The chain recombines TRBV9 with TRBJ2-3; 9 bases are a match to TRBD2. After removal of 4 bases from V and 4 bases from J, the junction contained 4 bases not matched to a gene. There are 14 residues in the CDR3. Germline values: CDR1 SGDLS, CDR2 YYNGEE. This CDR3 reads CASSPRLAADTQYF. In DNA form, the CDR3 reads TGTGCCAGCAGCCCTCGACTAGCGGCAGATACGCAGTATTTT.

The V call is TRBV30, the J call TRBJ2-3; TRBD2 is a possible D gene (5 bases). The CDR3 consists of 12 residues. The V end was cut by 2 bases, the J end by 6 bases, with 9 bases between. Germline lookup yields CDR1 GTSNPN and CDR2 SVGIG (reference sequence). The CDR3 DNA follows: TGTGCCTGGAGTCTCACGGGGGATACGCAGTATTTT. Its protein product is CAWSLTGDTQYF.

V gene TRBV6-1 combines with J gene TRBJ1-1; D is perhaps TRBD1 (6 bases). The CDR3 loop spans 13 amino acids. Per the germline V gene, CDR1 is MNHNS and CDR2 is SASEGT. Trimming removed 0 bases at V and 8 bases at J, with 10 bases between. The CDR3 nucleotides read TGTGCCAGCAGTGAAGCTTGGACAGTCGAAGCTTTCTTT. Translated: CASSEAWTVEAFF.

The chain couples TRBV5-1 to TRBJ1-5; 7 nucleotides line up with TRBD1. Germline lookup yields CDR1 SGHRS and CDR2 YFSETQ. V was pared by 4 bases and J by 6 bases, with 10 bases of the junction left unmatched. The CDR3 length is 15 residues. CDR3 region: CASSLRGVGGQPQHF. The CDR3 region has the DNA TGCGCCAGCAGCCTCAGGGGGGTAGGAGGTCAGCCCCAGCATTTT.

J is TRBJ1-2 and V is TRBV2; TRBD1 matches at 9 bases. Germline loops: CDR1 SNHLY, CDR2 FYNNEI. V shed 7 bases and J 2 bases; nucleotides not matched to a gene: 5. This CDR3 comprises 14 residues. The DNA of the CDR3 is TGTGCCAGCACCCCGGGACAGGGCAACTATGGCTACACCTTC. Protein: CASTPGQGNYGYTF.

The CDR3 sequence is CASMYPTEIAFF. CDR3 nucleotide sequence: TGTGCCAGCATGTACCCAACTGAGATCGCTTTCTTT. The chain couples TRBV2 to TRBJ1-1; D unclear. Germline assignment: CDR1 SNHLY and CDR2 FYNNEI. Trimming left V 7 bases short and J 11 bases short, with 17 bases between. This CDR3 comprises 12 residues.

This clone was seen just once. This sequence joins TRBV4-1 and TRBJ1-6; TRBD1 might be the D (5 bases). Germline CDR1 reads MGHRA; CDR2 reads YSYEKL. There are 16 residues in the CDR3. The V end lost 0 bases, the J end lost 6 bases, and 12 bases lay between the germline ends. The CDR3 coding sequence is TGCGCCAGCAGCCAAGACAGGGCTGTGGGTAATTCACCCCTCCACTTT. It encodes CASSQDRAVGNSPLHF.

DNA for the CDR3: TGTGCCAGCAGTGTACAACCGGGCCGGGGAGCCGGGGAGCTGTTTTTT. Protein product: CASSVQPGRGAGELFF. The chain combines TRBV27 with TRBJ2-2; the D gene is possibly TRBD2 (5 bases). The CDR3 extends over 16 amino acids. Germline lookup yields CDR1 MNHEY and CDR2 SMNVEV (reference sequence). The V end was cut by 5 bases, the J end by 6 bases, with 19 bases between.

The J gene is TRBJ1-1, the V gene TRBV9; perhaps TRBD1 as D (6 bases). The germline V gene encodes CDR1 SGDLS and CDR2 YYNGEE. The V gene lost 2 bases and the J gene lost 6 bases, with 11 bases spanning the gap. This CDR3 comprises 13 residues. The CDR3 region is CASSVYRDSEAFF. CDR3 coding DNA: TGTGCCAGCAGCGTTTACAGGGATTCTGAAGCTTTCTTT.

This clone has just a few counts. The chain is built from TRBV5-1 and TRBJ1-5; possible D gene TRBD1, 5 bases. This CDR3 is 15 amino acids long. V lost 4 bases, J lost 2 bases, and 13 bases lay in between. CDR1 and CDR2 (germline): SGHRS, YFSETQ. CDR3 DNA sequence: TGCGCCAGCAGCAAGGACGGGGGTGGCAATCAGCCCCAGCATTTT. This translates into CASSKDGGGNQPQHF.